This TCR beta chain was identified during a study of identifying expanded T cells in peripheral blood. Produced via immunoSEQ multiplex PCR; TCRdb's table is partial and in-frame only. The sample has around 95,000 clones, over 75% seen once. The CDR3 is 15 amino acids. Germline assignment: CDR1 LNHDA and CDR2 SQIVND (reference sequence). The ends were cut back, 2 bases at V and 0 bases at J, with 10 bases in the middle. Collection occurred without any documented infections or immune events in donors. The TCR comes from a person between 18 and 75 years old in good health. This chain uses TRBV19 with TRBJ1-1; D not certain. What was sequenced was blood. This CDR3 is CASSIMLHLNTEAFF. In DNA form, the CDR3 reads TGTGCCAGTAGTATAATGTTACACCTGAACACTGAAGCTTTCTTT.